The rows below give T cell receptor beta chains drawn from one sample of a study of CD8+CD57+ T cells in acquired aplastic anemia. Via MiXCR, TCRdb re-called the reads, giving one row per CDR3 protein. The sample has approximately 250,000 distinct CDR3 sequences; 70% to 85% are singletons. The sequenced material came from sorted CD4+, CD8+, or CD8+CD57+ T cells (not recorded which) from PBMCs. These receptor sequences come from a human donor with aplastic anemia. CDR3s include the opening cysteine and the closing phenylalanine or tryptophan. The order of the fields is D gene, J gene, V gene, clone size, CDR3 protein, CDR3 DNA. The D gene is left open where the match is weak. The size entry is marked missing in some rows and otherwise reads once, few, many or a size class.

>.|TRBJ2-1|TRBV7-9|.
CASSPGGGERVTF
TGTGCCAGCAGCCCAGGGGGGGGGGAGCGGGTGACCTTC
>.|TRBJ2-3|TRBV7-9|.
CASSPAAQRNTGEF
TGTGCCAGCAGCCCGGCAGCACAAAGGAACACCGGGGAGTTT
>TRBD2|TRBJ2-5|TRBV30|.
CAWSRSGGSKGGETQYF
TGTGCCTGGAGTCGTAGCGGGGGGTCTAAAGGGGGGGAGACCCAGTACTTC
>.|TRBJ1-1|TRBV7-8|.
CASSLAGGRDTQSFF
TGTGCCAGCAGCTTAGCGGGGGGTCGCGATACGCAGTCTTTCTTT
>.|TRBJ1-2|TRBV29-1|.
CSAQGRAHSYTF
TGCAGCGCCCAAGGACGGGCCCATTCCTACACCTTC
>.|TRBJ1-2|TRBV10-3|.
CAISDKEGPNYGYTF
TGTGCCATCAGTGATAAGGAGGGGCCCAACTATGGCTACACCTTC
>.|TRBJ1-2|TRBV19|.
CASSIASGAGIPDYGYTF
TGTGCCAGTAGTATAGCTAGCGGAGCCGGGATCCCTGACTATGGCTACACCTTC
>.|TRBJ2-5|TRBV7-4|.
CASRMATPSVRGPF
.
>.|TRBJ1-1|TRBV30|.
CAWSVTLINTEASF
TGTGCCTGGAGTGTAACCCTGATAAACACTGAAGCTTCCTTT
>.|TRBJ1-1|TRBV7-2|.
CASSLGPQVTEAFF
TGTGCCAGCAGCTTAGGTCCACAAGTCACTGAAGCTTTCTTT
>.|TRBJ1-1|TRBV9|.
CASSEWGGTNTEAFF
TGTGCCAGCAGCGAGTGGGGGGGTACGAACACTGAAGCTTTCTTT
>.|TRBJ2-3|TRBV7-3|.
CASSIAANPDEHYF
TGTGCCAGCTCAATAGCGGCCAACCCCGATGAACACTATTTT
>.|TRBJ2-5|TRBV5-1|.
CASSTYQETQYF
TGCGCCAGCAGCACGTACCAAGAGACCCAGTACTTC
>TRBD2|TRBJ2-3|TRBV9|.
CASSLAGTSYNEHF
TGTGCCAGCAGCCTAGCGGGTACTTCCTACAATGAGCATTTT
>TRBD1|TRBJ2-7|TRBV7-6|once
CASSATGDHEQYF
TGTGCCAGCAGCGCGACAGGGGACCACGAGCAGTACTTC